This T cell receptor beta chain is drawn from a study of cytomegalovirus exposure and HLA in healthy donors. V dropped 10 bases and J dropped 4; count of bases not matched to a gene: 14. The CDR3 spans 18 residues. CDR1 is LNHDA, CDR2 SQIVND, per germline (reference sequence). PCR was performed using 60 Vbeta and 13 Jbeta primers. The protocol was immunoSEQ multiplex PCR, while the TCRdb copy is restricted to in-frame clones and leaves out a portion. The sample contains about 120,000 clones, approximately 74% of which appear only once. The origin of this receptor is a woman between 50 and 59 years old in good health and CMV-seropositive. The specimen sequenced was PBMCs. This chain connects TRBV19 to TRBJ2-2; 14 bases map to TRBD2. CDR3 region: CATSSTSGRAAITGELFF. The CDR3, as DNA: TGTGCCACCTCTTCGACTAGCGGGAGGGCCGCGATCACCGGGGAGCTGTTTTTT.